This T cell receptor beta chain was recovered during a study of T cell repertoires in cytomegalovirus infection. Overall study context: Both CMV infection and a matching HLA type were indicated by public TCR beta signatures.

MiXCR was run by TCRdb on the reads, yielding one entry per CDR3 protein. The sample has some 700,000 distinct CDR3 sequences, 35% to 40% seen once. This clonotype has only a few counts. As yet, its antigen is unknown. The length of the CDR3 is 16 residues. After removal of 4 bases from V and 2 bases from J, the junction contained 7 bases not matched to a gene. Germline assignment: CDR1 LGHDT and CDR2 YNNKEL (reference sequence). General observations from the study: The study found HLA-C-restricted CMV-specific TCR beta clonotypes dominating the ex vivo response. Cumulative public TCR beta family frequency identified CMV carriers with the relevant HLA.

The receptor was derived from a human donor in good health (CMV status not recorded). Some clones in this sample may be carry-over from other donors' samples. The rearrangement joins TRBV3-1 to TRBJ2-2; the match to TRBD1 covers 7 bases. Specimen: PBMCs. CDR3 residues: CASSRLGGRNTGELFF. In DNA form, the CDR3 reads TGTGCCAGCAGCCGCCTAGGGGGCCGTAACACCGGGGAGCTGTTTTTT.